The sequence of this T cell receptor (beta chain) was determined in a study of T cells in Graves' hyperthyroidism and ophthalmopathy. Germline V CDR1 and CDR2: DFQATT, SNEGSKA (reference sequence). Trimming left V 0 bases short and J 0 bases short, with 6 bases between. The CDR3 consists of 14 residues. RNA transcripts served as the template for amplifying TCR beta CDR3 regions. When the TCR CDR3 underwent first-round RT-PCR, the HTBI primer set was used. Using its own MiXCR run on the multiplex PCR reads, TCRdb lists one record per CDR3 protein. The sample consists of about 250,000 distinct CDR3 sequences, over 20% of them appearing once. The table lists this clonotype with many counts. Inclusion characteristics of ophthalmopathy patients comprised a Clinical Activity Score of at least 3, a NOSPECS grade of at least 4, and duration under 3 months. Diagnosis relied on clinical symptoms, serum thyroxine and TRAb, thyroid ultrasound and orbital computed tomography. Cells are PBMCs isolated from more than 8.5 ml of fresh blood.

Sequencing was carried out using blood. The sequence derives from a woman between 40 and 55 years old with Graves' ophthalmopathy. The chain uses TRBV20-1 and TRBJ1-3; D call uncertain. The CDR3 loop reads CSARDGHSGNTIYF. CDR3 DNA sequence: TGCAGTGCTAGAGACGGCCACTCTGGAAACACCATATATTTT.